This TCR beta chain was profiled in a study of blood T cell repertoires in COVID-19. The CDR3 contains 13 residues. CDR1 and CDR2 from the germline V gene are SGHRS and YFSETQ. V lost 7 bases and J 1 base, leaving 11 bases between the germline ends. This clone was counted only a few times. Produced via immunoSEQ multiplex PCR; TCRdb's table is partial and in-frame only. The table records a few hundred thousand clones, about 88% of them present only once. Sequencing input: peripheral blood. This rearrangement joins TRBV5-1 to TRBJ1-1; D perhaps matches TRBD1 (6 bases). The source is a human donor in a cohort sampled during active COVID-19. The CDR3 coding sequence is TGCGCCAGCCGTTTGACAGGGAACACTGAAGCTTTCTTT. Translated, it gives CASRLTGNTEAFF.